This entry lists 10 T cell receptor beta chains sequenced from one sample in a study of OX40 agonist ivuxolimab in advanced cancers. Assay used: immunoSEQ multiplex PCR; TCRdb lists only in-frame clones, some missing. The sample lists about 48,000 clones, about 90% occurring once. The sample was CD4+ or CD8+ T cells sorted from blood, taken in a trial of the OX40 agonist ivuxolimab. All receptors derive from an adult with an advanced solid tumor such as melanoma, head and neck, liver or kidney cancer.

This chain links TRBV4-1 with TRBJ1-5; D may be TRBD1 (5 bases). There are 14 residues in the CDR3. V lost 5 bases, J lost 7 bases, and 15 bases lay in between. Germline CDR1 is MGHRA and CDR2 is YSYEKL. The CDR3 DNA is TGCGCCAGCAGCTTAACTCAGGGAAAACAGCCCCAGCATTTT. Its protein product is CASSLTQGKQPQHF.

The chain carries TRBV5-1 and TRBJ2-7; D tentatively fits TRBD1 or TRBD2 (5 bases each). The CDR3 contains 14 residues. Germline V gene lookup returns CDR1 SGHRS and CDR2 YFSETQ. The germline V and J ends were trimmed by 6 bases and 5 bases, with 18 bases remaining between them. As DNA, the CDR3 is TGCGCCAGCACCTTCCTGGGACCCGGGAACGAGCAGTACTTC. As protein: CASTFLGPGNEQYF. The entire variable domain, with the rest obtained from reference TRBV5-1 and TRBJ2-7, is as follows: KAGVTQTPRYLIKTRGQQVTLSCSPISGHRSVSWYQQTPGQGLQFLFEYFSETQRNKGNFPGRFSGRQFSNSRSEMNVSTLELGDSALYLCASTFLGPGNEQYFGPGTRLTVT.

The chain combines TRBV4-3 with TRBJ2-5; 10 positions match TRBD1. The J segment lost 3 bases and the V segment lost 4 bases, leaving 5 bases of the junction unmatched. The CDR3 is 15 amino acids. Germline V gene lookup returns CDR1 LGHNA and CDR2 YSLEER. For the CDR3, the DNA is TGCGCCAGCAGCCCCGGGACAGGGGAAAAAGAGACCCAGTACTTC. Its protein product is CASSPGTGEKETQYF.

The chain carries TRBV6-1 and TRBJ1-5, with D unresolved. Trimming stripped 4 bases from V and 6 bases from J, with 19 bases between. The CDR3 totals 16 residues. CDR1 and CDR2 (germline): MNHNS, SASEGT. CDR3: CASSGRTHLLGQPQHF. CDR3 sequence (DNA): TGTGCCAGCAGTGGACGGACCCACCTGCTTGGTCAGCCCCAGCATTTT.

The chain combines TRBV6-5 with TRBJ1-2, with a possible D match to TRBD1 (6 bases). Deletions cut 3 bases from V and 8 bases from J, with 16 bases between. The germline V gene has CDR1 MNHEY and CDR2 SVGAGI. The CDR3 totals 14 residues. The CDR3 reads CASSYVSGTPGYTF. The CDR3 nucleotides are TGTGCCAGCAGTTATGTCTCCGGGACACCGGGCTACACCTTC.

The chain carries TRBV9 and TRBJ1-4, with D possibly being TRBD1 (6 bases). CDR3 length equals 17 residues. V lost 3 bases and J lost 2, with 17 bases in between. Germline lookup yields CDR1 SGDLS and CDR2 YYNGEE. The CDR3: CASSEGMGGATNEKLFF. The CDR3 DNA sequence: TGTGCCAGCAGCGAGGGAATGGGGGGCGCCACTAATGAAAAACTGTTTTTT.

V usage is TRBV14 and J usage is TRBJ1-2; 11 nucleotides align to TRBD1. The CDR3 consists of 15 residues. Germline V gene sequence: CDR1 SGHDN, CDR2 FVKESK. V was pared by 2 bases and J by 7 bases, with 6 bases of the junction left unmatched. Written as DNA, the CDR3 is TGTGCCAGCAGCCAATCTGGACAGGGGGCGCTTGGCTACACCTTC. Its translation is CASSQSGQGALGYTF.

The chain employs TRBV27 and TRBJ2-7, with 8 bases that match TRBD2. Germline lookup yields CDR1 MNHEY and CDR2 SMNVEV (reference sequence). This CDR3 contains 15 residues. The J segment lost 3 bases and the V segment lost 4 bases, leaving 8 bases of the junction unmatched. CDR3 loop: CASSSGGDALYEQYF. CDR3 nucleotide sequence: TGTGCCAGCAGTTCGGGGGGGGACGCCCTCTACGAGCAGTACTTC.

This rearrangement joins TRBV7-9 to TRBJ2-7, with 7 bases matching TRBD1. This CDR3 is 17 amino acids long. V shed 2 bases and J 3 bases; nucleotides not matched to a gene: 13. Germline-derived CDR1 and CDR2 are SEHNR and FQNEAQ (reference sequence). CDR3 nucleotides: TGTGCCAGCAGCTTAAGGGGGCGCCCCTCCGAGGTCTACGAGCAGTACTTC. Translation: CASSLRGRPSEVYEQYF.

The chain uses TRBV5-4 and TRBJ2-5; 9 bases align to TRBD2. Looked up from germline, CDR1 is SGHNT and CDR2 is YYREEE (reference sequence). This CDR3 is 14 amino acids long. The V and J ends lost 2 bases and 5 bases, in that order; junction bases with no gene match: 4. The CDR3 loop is CASSFGGGAETQYF. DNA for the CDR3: TGTGCCAGCAGCTTTGGCGGGGGGGCGGAGACCCAGTACTTC.